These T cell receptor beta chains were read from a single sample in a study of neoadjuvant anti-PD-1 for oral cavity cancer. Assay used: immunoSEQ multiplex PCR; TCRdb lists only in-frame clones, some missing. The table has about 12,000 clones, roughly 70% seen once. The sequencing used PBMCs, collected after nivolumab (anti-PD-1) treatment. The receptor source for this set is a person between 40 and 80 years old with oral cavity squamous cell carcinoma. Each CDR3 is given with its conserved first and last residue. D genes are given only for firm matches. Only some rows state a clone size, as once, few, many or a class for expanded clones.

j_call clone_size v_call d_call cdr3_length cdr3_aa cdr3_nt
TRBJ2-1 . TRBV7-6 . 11 CASSRYTEQFF TGTGCCAGCAGCAGATACACTGAGCAGTTCTTC
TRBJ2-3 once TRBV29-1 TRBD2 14 CSVKTSGFTDTQYF TGCAGCGTGAAGACTAGCGGCTTCACAGATACGCAGTATTTT
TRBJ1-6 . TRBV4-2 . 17 CASSQDRGGNYNSPLHF TGTGCCAGCAGCCAAGATCGAGGAGGGAACTATAATTCACCCCTCCACTTT
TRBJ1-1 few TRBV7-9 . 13 CASSLPAAPEAFF TGTGCCAGCAGCTTACCGGCAGCCCCTGAAGCTTTCTTT
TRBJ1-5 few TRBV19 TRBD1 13 CASRGTGGQPQHF TGTGCCAGTAGAGGGACAGGCGGTCAGCCCCAGCATTTT
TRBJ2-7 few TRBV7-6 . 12 CASSLGSYEQYF TGTGCCAGCAGCTTAGGCAGCTACGAGCAGTACTTC
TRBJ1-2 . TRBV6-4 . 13 CASSDTGSHGYTF TGTGCCAGCAGTGACACAGGGTCCCATGGCTACACCTTC
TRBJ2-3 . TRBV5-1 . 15 CASSLWGMGADTQYF TGCGCCAGCTCCCTGTGGGGCATGGGGGCAGATACGCAGTATTTT
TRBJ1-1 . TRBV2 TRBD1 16 CASSAGTGAWNTEAFF TGTGCCAGCAGTGCCGGGACAGGGGCATGGAACACTGAAGCTTTCTTT
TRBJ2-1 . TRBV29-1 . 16 CSVGSWRGRPYNEQFF TGCAGCGTTGGGTCATGGAGGGGAAGGCCCTACAATGAGCAGTTCTTC
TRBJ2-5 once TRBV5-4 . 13 CASSLRVEETQYF TGTGCCAGCAGCTTAAGAGTAGAGGAGACCCAGTACTTC
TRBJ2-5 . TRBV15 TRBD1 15 CATSSLQGAYGTQYF TGTGCCACCAGCAGCCTACAGGGGGCGTACGGGACCCAGTACTTC
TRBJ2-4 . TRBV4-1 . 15 CASSRTGTPADIQYF TGCGCCAGCAGCCGAACCGGGACACCTGCGGACATTCAGTACTTC
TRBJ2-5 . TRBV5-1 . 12 CASSLARETQYF TGCGCCAGCAGCTTGGCGAGGGAGACCCAGTACTTC
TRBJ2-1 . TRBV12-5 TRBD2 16 CASGLGPSGSGDEQFF TGTGCTAGTGGTTTGGGACCTAGCGGGAGTGGGGATGAGCAGTTCTTC
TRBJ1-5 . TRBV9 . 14 CASSPGTNYQPQHF TGTGCCAGCAGCCCCGGGACAAACTATCAGCCCCAGCATTTT
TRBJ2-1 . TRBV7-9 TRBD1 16 CASSLGDRGFYNEQFF TGTGCCAGCAGCTTAGGGGACAGGGGTTTCTACAATGAGCAGTTCTTC
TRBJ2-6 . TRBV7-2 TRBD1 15 CASTTDRAGANVLTF TGTGCCAGCACCACCGACAGGGCTGGGGCCAACGTCCTGACTTTC
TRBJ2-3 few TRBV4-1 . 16 CASSQVTGGTTDTQYF TGCGCCAGCAGCCAAGTCACGGGCGGAACCACAGATACGCAGTATTTT
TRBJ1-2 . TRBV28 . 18 CASSSIGTSFLPRYGYTF TGTGCCAGCAGTTCCATAGGGACAAGCTTCCTCCCTAGATATGGCTACACCTTC
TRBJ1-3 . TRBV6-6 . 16 CASRPSVLSSGNTIYF TGTGCCAGCAGGCCCTCAGTCCTCAGCTCTGGAAACACCATATATTTT
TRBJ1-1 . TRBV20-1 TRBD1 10 CSAGQGRAFF TGCAGTGCTGGACAGGGGAGAGCTTTCTTT
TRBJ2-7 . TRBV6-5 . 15 CASRPTDSSSYEQYF TGTGCCAGCAGACCGACAGACTCGAGCTCCTACGAGCAGTACTTC
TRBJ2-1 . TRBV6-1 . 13 CASSEAFSNEQFF TGTGCCAGCAGTGAAGCGTTTTCCAATGAGCAGTTCTTC
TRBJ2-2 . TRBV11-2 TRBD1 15 CASSYGTANTGELFF TGTGCCAGCAGCTACGGGACAGCTAACACCGGGGAGCTGTTTTTT
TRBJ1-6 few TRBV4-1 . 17 CASSPLEGRFINSPLHF TGCGCCAGCAGCCCACTCGAAGGACGCTTTATTAATTCACCCCTCCACTTT
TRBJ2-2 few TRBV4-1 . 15 CASSQNPVGTGELFF TGCGCCAGCAGCCAGAACCCCGTCGGAACCGGGGAGCTGTTTTTT
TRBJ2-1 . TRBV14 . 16 CASSPPDRLGDNEQFF TGTGCCAGCAGCCCCCCTGACAGGTTAGGGGACAATGAGCAGTTCTTC
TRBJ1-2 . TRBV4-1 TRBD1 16 CASSQAGTGDGGGYTF TGCGCCAGCAGCCAGGCCGGGACAGGGGACGGAGGAGGCTACACCTTC
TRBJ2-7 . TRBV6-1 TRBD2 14 CASSPGGAVGEQYF TGTGCCAGCAGTCCGGGAGGGGCCGTCGGCGAGCAGTACTTC
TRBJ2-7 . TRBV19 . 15 CASSPSRTASYEQYF TGTGCCAGTAGTCCTAGTCGGACAGCCTCCTACGAGCAGTACTTC
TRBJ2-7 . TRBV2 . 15 CASNLLDSPAYEQYF TGTGCCAGCAACTTATTGGACAGCCCAGCCTACGAGCAGTACTTC
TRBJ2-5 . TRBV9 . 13 CASSVVPSETQYF TGTGCCAGCAGCGTAGTCCCTTCCGAGACCCAGTACTTC
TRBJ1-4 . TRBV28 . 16 CASSPGRISTNEKLFF TGTGCCAGCAGTCCCGGACGAATTTCAACTAATGAAAAACTGTTTTTT
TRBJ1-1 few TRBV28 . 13 CASTLGPGTEAFF TGTGCCAGCACCCTCGGACCGGGCACTGAAGCTTTCTTT
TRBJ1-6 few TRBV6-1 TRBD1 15 CASRPRTGGPSPLHF TGTGCCAGCAGGCCTCGGACAGGGGGCCCTTCACCCCTCCACTTT
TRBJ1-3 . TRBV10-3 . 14 CAISESGTGNTIYF TGTGCCATCAGTGAGTCTGGGACGGGAAACACCATATATTTT
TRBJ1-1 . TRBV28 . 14 CASSWGGRNTEAFF TGTGCCAGCAGTTGGGGCGGCAGGAACACTGAAGCTTTCTTT
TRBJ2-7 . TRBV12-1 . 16 CASSLKKTSGSYEQYF TGTGCCAGCAGCCTAAAAAAGACTAGCGGGTCTTACGAGCAGTACTTC
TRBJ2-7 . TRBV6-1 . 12 CASNPGKYEQYF TGTGCCAGCAATCCAGGGAAATACGAGCAGTACTTC
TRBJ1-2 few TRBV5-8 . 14 CASSFDRMPYGYTF TGTGCCAGCAGCTTTGACAGGATGCCTTATGGCTACACCTTC
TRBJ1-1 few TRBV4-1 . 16 CASSQSRGQVNTEAFF TGCGCCAGCAGCCAATCCCGGGGGCAGGTGAACACTGAAGCTTTCTTT
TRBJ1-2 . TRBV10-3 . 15 CAISEALRVSYGYTF TGTGCCATCAGTGAGGCGCTTAGGGTCTCCTATGGCTACACCTTC
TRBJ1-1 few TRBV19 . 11 CASSIRGGAFF TGTGCCAGTAGTATTAGAGGGGGAGCTTTCTTT
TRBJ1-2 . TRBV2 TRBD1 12 CASTQGAYGYTF TGTGCCAGCACACAGGGGGCTTATGGCTACACCTTC
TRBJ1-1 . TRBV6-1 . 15 CASPEGKVMGTEAFF TGTGCCAGCCCCGAAGGTAAGGTTATGGGCACTGAAGCTTTCTTT
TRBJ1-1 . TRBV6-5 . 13 CASSYLTGTEAFF TGTGCCAGCAGTTACCTGACGGGAACTGAAGCTTTCTTT
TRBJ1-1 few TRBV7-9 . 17 CASSPFRAGGERTEAFF TGTGCCAGCAGCCCATTCCGGGCCGGCGGAGAACGGACTGAAGCTTTCTTT
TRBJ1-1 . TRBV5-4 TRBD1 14 CASSLGQARTEAFF TGTGCCAGCAGCCTAGGACAGGCGCGCACTGAAGCTTTCTTT
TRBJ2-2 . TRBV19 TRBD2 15 CASTLAGGLTGELFF TGTGCCAGTACTCTGGCGGGGGGCCTCACCGGGGAGCTGTTTTTT
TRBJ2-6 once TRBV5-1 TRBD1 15 CASTPGDSGANVLTF TGCGCCAGCACCCCAGGGGACAGTGGGGCCAACGTCCTGACTTTC
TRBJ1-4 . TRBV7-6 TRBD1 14 CASSLARGGEKLFF TGTGCCAGCAGCTTAGCCAGGGGGGGTGAAAAACTGTTTTTT
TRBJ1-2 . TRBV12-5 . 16 CASGLVLAVPLGGYTF TGTGCTAGTGGTTTGGTACTGGCAGTCCCATTGGGTGGCTACACCTTC
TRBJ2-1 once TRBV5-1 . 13 CASSPWNYNEQFF TGCGCCAGCAGCCCGTGGAACTACAATGAGCAGTTCTTC
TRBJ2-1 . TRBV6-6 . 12 CASSYLRDEQFF TGTGCCAGCAGTTATTTGAGAGATGAGCAGTTCTTC
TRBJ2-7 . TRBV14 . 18 CASSQRLVNGGPLGEQYF TGTGCCAGCAGCCAACGACTGGTTAACGGCGGGCCCCTGGGGGAGCAGTACTTC
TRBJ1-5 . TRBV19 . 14 CASKGGRGAQPQHF TGTGCCAGTAAGGGTGGTAGGGGGGCTCAGCCCCAGCATTTT